A selection of T cell receptor beta chains follows, all from one sample in a study of T cells in Graves' hyperthyroidism and ophthalmopathy. TCRdb recomputed calls from the multiplex PCR reads with MiXCR, one row per CDR3 protein. Among about 290,000 distinct CDR3 sequences, less than 20% were seen once, and the ten largest hold 39%. Sequenced input: blood. The receptors were sampled from a man aged 45-60 years with Graves' ophthalmopathy. Each CDR3 is given with its conserved first and last residue. Fields, in order: CDR3 DNA, CDR3 protein, V gene, clone size, D gene, J gene. D genes are given only for firm matches. Clone size appears in some rows only: once, few, many, or a class for an expanded clone.

DNA: TGTGCCAGCAGCCACGGTGGTAGCGGGGGCTACGAGCAGTACTTC; CDR3: CASSHGGSGGYEQYF; V: TRBV9; size: NA; D: TRBD2; J: TRBJ2-7
DNA: TGTGCCAGCAGCTTAGATTCATACCGGCGGGGTCCCGAGACCCAGTACTTC; CDR3: CASSLDSYRRGPETQYF; V: TRBV7-6; size: many; D: NA; J: TRBJ2-5
DNA: TGTGCCAGCACTTCCGGGGATAGGTACGAGCAGTACTTC; CDR3: CASTSGDRYEQYF; V: TRBV6-1; size: many; D: NA; J: TRBJ2-7
DNA: TGCAGTGCTACTCGACTGCTCCTTTTGGGCTACACCTTC; CDR3: CSATRLLLLGYTF; V: TRBV20-1; size: NA; D: NA; J: TRBJ1-2
DNA: TGTGCCAGCAGCGACTCCGGGGGAGGGCACTATAGCAATCAGCCCCAGCATTTT; CDR3: CASSDSGGGHYSNQPQHF; V: TRBV27; size: NA; D: NA; J: TRBJ1-5
DNA: TGTGCCAGCAGCGTAGTAGACACCCCCTACGAGCAGTACTTC; CDR3: CASSVVDTPYEQYF; V: TRBV9; size: few; D: NA; J: TRBJ2-7
DNA: TGTGCCAGCAGTCATACTAGCGGACGGGAAGAGACCCAGTACTTC; CDR3: CASSHTSGREETQYF; V: TRBV3-1; size: NA; D: TRBD2; J: TRBJ2-5
DNA: TGTGCCAGCAGCTTAGAAGCGACTAGCGGGAGCAATGAGCAGTTCTTC; CDR3: CASSLEATSGSNEQFF; V: TRBV11-2; size: many; D: TRBD2; J: TRBJ2-1
DNA: TGTGCCAGCAGCTATGGACAGGGGATACCCGAGAACTATGGCTACACCTTC; CDR3: CASSYGQGIPENYGYTF; V: TRBV7-3; size: NA; D: TRBD1; J: TRBJ1-2
DNA: TGTGCCAGCAGCTCACAGGGGGGAGATCAGCCCCAGCATTTT; CDR3: CASSSQGGDQPQHF; V: TRBV7-8; size: NA; D: TRBD1; J: TRBJ1-5
DNA: TGCAGTGCTAGAGTTCTAGCGGGAGGACCTAGCACAGATACGCAGTATTTT; CDR3: CSARVLAGGPSTDTQYF; V: TRBV20-1; size: NA; D: TRBD2; J: TRBJ2-3
DNA: TGCGCCAGCAGCTTGCAGGGGTCAACTAATGAAAAACTGTTTTTT; CDR3: CASSLQGSTNEKLFF; V: TRBV5-1; size: many; D: NA; J: TRBJ1-4
DNA: TGTGCCAGCAGTGACCCGGGACGGATTTATGGCTACACCTTC; CDR3: CASSDPGRIYGYTF; V: TRBV6-1; size: NA; D: NA; J: TRBJ1-2
DNA: TGTGCCAGCAGCTTACCTAGCGGGAGGGCCCAGTACTTC; CDR3: CASSLPSGRAQYF; V: TRBV5-8; size: few; D: TRBD2; J: TRBJ2-5
DNA: TGTACCTGGAGTTTGGGGATTTTCACGGGTTTCACAGATACGCAGTATTTT; CDR3: CTWSLGIFTGFTDTQYF; V: TRBV30; size: few; D: NA; J: TRBJ2-3
DNA: TGTGCCAGCAGTGTGCGGGCAAACCTTGCCACAGATACGCAGTATTTT; CDR3: CASSVRANLATDTQYF; V: TRBV2; size: many; D: NA; J: TRBJ2-3
DNA: TGCGCCAGCAGCCAAGCGGGGACAGTTGGGGAGACCCAGTACTTC; CDR3: CASSQAGTVGETQYF; V: TRBV4-1; size: few; D: TRBD1; J: TRBJ2-5
DNA: TGTGCCAGCAGCTCCGGGACAGGTGATAGCAATCAGCCCCAGCATTTT; CDR3: CASSSGTGDSNQPQHF; V: TRBV7-9; size: NA; D: TRBD1; J: TRBJ1-5
DNA: TGCAGTGCCCCGCGGGAGACCCAGTACTTC; CDR3: CSAPRETQYF; V: TRBV20-1; size: many; D: NA; J: TRBJ2-5
DNA: TGCAGCGTTGAGCTACTAGCGGGAGGGCCCGGCACAGATACGCAGTATTTT; CDR3: CSVELLAGGPGTDTQYF; V: TRBV29-1; size: NA; D: TRBD2; J: TRBJ2-3
DNA: TGTGCCAGCAGTCCACTGGGGCTAGCCGAAATTACCTACGAGCAGTACTTC; CDR3: CASSPLGLAEITYEQYF; V: TRBV27; size: NA; D: NA; J: TRBJ2-7
DNA: TGTGCCAGCAGCCAAGGACCTGTTCCTAACTATGGCTACACCTTC; CDR3: CASSQGPVPNYGYTF; V: TRBV3-1; size: many; D: NA; J: TRBJ1-2
DNA: TGTGCCAGCAGCTTATCGCCAGCGGGAGTTTTCTGGGGCTCCTACAATGAGCAGTTCTTC; CDR3: CASSLSPAGVFWGSYNEQFF; V: TRBV7-9; size: NA; D: TRBD2; J: TRBJ2-1
DNA: TGTGCCAGCAGCGGACTAGCGGGAGGGTACAATGAGCAGTTCTTC; CDR3: CASSGLAGGYNEQFF; V: TRBV3-1; size: NA; D: TRBD2; J: TRBJ2-1
DNA: TGTGCCAGCAGTCCGACAGGGGCAAGAGGCTACACCTTC; CDR3: CASSPTGARGYTF; V: TRBV6-1; size: few; D: TRBD1; J: TRBJ1-2
DNA: TGTGCCACCAGTGTTGTTAGCGGGAGGGCACATACGCAGTATTTT; CDR3: CATSVVSGRAHTQYF; V: TRBV24-1; size: NA; D: TRBD2; J: TRBJ2-3
DNA: TGTGCCAGCAGTTTAGACCCGGGATCGGGCTATGGCTACACCTTC; CDR3: CASSLDPGSGYGYTF; V: TRBV12-3/TRBV12-4; size: many; D: NA; J: TRBJ1-2
DNA: TGTGCCAGCAGCCATTCGAGGGACGGGGCGCAGTATTTT; CDR3: CASSHSRDGAQYF; V: TRBV3-1; size: many; D: NA; J: TRBJ2-3
DNA: TGTGCCAGCAGCGCCGGGACAACCGCCGGGACTAGCGGGATCCCCCCGGCCTACGAGCAGTACTTC; CDR3: CASSAGTTAGTSGIPPAYEQYF; V: TRBV7-9; size: few; D: TRBD2; J: TRBJ2-7
DNA: TGTGCCAGCAGCTTAGGGGGACAGGGGAAGACAGATACGCAGTATTTT; CDR3: CASSLGGQGKTDTQYF; V: TRBV7-8; size: many; D: TRBD1; J: TRBJ2-3
DNA: TGTGCCAGCAGCCAACCCCCCTTCACCGGGGAGCTGTTTTTT; CDR3: CASSQPPFTGELFF; V: TRBV3-1; size: few; D: NA; J: TRBJ2-2
DNA: TGTGCCATTAGTATAAGGAGTAACACTGAAGCTTTCTTT; CDR3: CAISIRSNTEAFF; V: TRBV19; size: NA; D: NA; J: TRBJ1-1
DNA: TGTGCCAGCAGTTTTTTCGACGGACCCTCCTACGAGCAGTACTTC; CDR3: CASSFFDGPSYEQYF; V: TRBV27; size: NA; D: NA; J: TRBJ2-7
DNA: TGTGCCAGCAGCTTAGCGAGTGCGCTAGCGAACAATGAGCAGTTCTTC; CDR3: CASSLASALANNEQFF; V: TRBV7-9; size: once; D: NA; J: TRBJ2-1
DNA: TGTGCCAGCAGCCTAACTACAGGGGTCTACAATGAGCAGTTCTTC; CDR3: CASSLTTGVYNEQFF; V: TRBV7-6; size: NA; D: TRBD1; J: TRBJ2-1
DNA: TGTGCCAGCAGTTTCTATGGGGGAGGGTCCCACCAAGAGACCCAGTACTTC; CDR3: CASSFYGGGSHQETQYF; V: TRBV28; size: NA; D: TRBD2; J: TRBJ2-5
DNA: TGTGCCAGCAGCTTAGGAGCCAGCCTGAACGCCATATATTTT; CDR3: CASSLGASLNAIYF; V: TRBV7-9; size: many; D: NA; J: TRBJ1-3
DNA: TGTGCCAGCAGGCAGGGGGCAACCGGGGAGCTGTTTTTT; CDR3: CASRQGATGELFF; V: TRBV2; size: NA; D: TRBD1; J: TRBJ2-2
DNA: TGTGCCAGTAGTGTTACAGGGTTGGTGGATCAGCCCCAGCATTTT; CDR3: CASSVTGLVDQPQHF; V: TRBV19; size: few; D: NA; J: TRBJ1-5
DNA: TGTGCCAGCAGCAAATGGGGTAACACTGAAGCTTTCTTT; CDR3: CASSKWGNTEAFF; V: TRBV2; size: many; D: NA; J: TRBJ1-1
DNA: TGTGCCAGCAGCTTATGGCTCAGGGACCAAGAGACCCAGTACTTC; CDR3: CASSLWLRDQETQYF; V: TRBV7-9; size: many; D: NA; J: TRBJ2-5